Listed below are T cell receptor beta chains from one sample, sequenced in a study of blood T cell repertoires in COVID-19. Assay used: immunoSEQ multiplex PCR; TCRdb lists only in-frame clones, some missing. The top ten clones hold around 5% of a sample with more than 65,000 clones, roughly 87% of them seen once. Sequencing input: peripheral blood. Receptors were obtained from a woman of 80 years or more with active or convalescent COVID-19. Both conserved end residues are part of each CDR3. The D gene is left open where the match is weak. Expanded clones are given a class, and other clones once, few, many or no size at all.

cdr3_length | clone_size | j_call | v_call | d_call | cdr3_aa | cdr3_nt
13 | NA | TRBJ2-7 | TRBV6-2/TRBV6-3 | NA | CASSYGRVYEQYF | TGTGCCAGCAGTTACGGTCGAGTTTACGAGCAGTACTTC
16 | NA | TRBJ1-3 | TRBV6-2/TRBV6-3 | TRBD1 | CASSRRTGGQGNTIYF | TGTGCCAGCAGCCGGAGGACAGGGGGCCAAGGAAACACCATATATTTT
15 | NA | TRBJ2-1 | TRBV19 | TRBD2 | CASSIISGGSDEQFF | TGTGCCAGTAGTATTATAAGCGGGGGGTCCGATGAGCAGTTCTTC
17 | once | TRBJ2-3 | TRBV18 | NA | CASSPSGLGGAGDTQYF | TGTGCCAGCTCACCCTCCGGCCTTGGGGGGGCCGGGGATACGCAGTATTTT
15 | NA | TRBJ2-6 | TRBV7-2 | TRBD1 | CASSAQGAGANVLTF | TGTGCCAGCAGCGCACAGGGGGCTGGGGCCAACGTCCTGACTTTC
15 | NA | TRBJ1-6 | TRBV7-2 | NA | CASSLRWGPNSPLHF | TGTGCCAGCAGCTTACGGTGGGGCCCTAATTCACCCCTCCACTTT
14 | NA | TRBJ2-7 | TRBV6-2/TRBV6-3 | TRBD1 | CASSIGIDRGEQYF | TGTGCCAGCAGCATCGGGATCGACAGGGGCGAGCAGTACTTC
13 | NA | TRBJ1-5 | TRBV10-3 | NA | CAISDQDLQPQHF | TGTGCCATCAGTGACCAGGACTTACAGCCCCAGCATTTT
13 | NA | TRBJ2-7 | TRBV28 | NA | CASSFGRLDEQYF | TGTGCCAGCAGTTTTGGGAGGCTCGACGAGCAGTACTTC
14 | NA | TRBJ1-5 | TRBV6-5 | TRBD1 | CASRYGQGGQPQHF | TGTGCCAGCAGATATGGACAGGGGGGACAGCCCCAGCATTTT
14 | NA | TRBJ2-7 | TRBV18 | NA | CASSPGQRNYEQYF | TGTGCCAGCTCACCCGGACAGCGGAATTACGAGCAGTACTTC
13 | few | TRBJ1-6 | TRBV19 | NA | CASSIGGGSPLHF | TGTGCCAGTAGTATCGGTGGAGGATCACCCCTCCACTTT
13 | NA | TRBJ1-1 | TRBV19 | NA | CASKVGAHTEAFF | TGTGCCAGTAAAGTGGGGGCGCATACTGAAGCTTTCTTT
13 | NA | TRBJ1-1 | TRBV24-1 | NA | CATQEFPNTEAFF | TGTGCCACCCAGGAATTTCCGAACACTGAAGCTTTCTTT
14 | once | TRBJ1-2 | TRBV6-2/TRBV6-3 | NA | CASSELGGNYGYTF | TGTGCCAGCAGCGAACTGGGGGGGAACTATGGCTACACCTTC
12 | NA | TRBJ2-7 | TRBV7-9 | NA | CASSAAFGTGNF | NA
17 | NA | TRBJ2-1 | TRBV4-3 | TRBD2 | CASSQDSGLAVYNEQFF | TGCGCCAGCAGCCAAGATTCGGGACTAGCGGTCTACAATGAGCAGTTCTTC
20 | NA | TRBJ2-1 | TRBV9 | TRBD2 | CASSDRTGLAGDHSYNEQFF | TGTGCCAGCAGCGATAGAACGGGACTAGCGGGGGACCACTCCTACAATGAGCAGTTCTTC
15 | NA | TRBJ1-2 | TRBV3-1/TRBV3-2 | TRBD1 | CASSQDGTGQGGYTF | TGTGCCAGCAGCCAAGATGGGACAGGCCAGGGCGGCTACACCTTC
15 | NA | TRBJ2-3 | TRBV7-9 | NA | CASSSQGWGTDTQYF | TGTGCCAGCAGCTCCCAGGGATGGGGCACAGATACGCAGTATTTT
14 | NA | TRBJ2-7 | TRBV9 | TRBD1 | CASSIGQGAYEQYF | TGTGCCAGCAGCATCGGACAGGGGGCCTACGAGCAGTACTTC
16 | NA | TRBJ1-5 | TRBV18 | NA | CASSPLGVGGNQPQHF | TGTGCCAGCTCACCACTAGGGGTGGGCGGCAATCAGCCCCAGCATTTT
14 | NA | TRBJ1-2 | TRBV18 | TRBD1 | CASSSDRGNYGYTF | TGTGCCAGCTCATCGGACAGGGGCAACTATGGCTACACCTTC
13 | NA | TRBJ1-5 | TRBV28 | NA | CASTGYSNQPQHF | TGTGCCAGCACCGGGTATAGCAATCAGCCCCAGCATTTT
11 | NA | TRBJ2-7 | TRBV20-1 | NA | CSAPRRSEQYF | TGCAGTGCCCCTCGACGGAGCGAGCAGTACTTC
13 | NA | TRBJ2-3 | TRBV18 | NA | CASSGLHTDTQYF | TGTGCCAGCTCAGGCCTTCACACAGATACGCAGTATTTT